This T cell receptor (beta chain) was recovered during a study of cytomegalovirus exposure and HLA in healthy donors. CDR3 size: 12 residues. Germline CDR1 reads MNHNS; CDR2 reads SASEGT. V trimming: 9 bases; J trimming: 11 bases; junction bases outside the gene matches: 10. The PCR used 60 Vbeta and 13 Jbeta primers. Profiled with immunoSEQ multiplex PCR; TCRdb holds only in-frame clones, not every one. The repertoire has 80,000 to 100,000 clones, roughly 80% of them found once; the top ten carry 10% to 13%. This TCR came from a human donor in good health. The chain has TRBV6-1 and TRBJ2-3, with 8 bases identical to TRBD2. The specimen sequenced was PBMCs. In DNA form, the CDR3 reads TGTGCCAGTGACCCGGGACTAGGGAAGCAGTATTTT. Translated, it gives CASDPGLGKQYF.